This T cell receptor (beta chain) was captured in a study of spatial heterogeneity in lung cancer. The wider study: In the raw reads, each unique TCR and UMI combination was present more than ten times on average.

TCRdb independently ran MiXCR on the 5' RACE reads; one entry per CDR3 protein. The data show nearly 50,000 distinct CDR3 sequences, 7.5% to 8% seen once. Documented time point: sample taken at primary tumor resection. In each case, whole RNA from tumor, nontumor lung or frozen PBMC was sequenced unsorted. Trimming removed 1 base at V and 1 base at J, with 10 bases between. CDR1 is SGHTA, CDR2 FQGTGA, per germline. The CDR3 contains 16 residues. This rearrangement joins TRBV7-3 to TRBJ2-2; no firm D call. The sample was PBMCs, taken at surgery. The TCR originated in a female donor with early-stage non-small cell lung cancer. The CDR3 coding sequence is TGTGCCAGCAGCTTAAGTGTCCCTGGGAACACCGGGGAGCTGTTTTTT. Translating it yields CASSLSVPGNTGELFF.